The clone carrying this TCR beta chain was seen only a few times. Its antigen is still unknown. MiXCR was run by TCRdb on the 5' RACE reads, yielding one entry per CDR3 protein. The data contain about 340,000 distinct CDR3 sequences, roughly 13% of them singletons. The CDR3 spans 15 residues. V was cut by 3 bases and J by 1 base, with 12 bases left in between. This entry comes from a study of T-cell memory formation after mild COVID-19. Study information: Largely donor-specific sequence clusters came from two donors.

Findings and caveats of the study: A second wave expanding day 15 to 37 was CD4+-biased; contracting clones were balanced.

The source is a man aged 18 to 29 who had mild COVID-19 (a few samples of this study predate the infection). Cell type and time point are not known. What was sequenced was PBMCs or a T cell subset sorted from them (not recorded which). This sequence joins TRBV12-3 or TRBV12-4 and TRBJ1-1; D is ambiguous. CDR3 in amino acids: CASSFYGPGNTEAFF. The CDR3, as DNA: TGTGCCAGCAGTTTTTACGGTCCGGGGAACACTGAAGCTTTCTTT.